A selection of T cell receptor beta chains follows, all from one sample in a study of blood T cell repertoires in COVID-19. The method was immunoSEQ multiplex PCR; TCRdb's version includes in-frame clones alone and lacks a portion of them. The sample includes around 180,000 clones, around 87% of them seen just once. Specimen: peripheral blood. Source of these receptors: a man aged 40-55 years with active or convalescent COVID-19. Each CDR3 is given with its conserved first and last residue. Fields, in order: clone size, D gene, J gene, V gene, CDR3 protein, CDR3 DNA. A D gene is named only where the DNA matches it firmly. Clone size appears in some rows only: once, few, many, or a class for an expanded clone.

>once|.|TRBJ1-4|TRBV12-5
CASGSWYVGGEKLFF
TGTGCTAGTGGTTCTTGGTACGTAGGAGGGGAAAAACTGTTTTTT
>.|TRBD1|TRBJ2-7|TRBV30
CAWKQGAGYEQYF
TGTGCCTGGAAGCAGGGGGCGGGCTACGAGCAGTACTTC
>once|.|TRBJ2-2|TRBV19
CASSIGVLSAGELFF
TGTGCCAGTAGTATAGGGGTCCTTAGCGCCGGGGAGCTGTTTTTT
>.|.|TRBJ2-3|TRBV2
CASGQGSYTQYF
TGTGCCAGCGGTCAGGGGAGCTATACGCAGTATTTT
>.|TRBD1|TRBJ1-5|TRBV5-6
CASSFGVRGSSGNQPQHF
TGTGCCAGCAGCTTCGGTGTCAGGGGGAGTAGTGGCAATCAGCCCCAGCATTTT
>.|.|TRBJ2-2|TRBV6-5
CASSWGRGTGELFF
TGTGCCAGCAGTTGGGGCAGGGGAACCGGGGAGCTGTTTTTT
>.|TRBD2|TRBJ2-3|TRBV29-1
CSVESGGTDTQYF
TGCAGCGTTGAGAGCGGGGGCACAGATACGCAGTATTTT
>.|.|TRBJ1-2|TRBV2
CASKSGTINYGYTF
TGTGCCAGCAAATCCGGGACTATCAACTATGGCTACACCTTC
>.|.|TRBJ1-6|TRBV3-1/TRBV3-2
CASSFLQGNSPLHF
TGTGCCAGCAGCTTTCTACAGGGTAATTCACCCCTCCACTTT
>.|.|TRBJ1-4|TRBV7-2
CASSLGGSENEKLFF
TGTGCCAGCAGCTTAGGAGGGTCGGAAAATGAAAAACTGTTTTTT
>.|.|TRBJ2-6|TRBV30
CAWAGDSGANVLTF
TGTGCCTGGGCCGGGGACTCTGGGGCCAACGTCCTGACTTTC
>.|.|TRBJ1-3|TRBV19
CASSIGRGSGNTIYF
TGTGCCAGTAGTATAGGCAGGGGCTCTGGAAACACCATATATTTT
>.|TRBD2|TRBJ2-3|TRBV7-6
CASSLVASGGTDTQYF
TGTGCCAGCAGCTTAGTGGCTAGCGGGGGGACAGATACGCAGTATTTT
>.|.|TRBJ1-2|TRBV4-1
CASSQPLGEAYGYTF
TGCGCCAGCAGCCAACCGCTTGGGGAGGCCTATGGCTACACCTTC
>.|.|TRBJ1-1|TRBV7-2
CASSPRAFTEAFF
TGTGCCAGCAGCCCCAGGGCTTTCACTGAAGCTTTCTTT
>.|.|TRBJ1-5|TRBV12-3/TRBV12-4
CASTSGSNQPQHF
TGTGCCAGCACCTCCGGGAGCAATCAGCCCCAGCATTTT
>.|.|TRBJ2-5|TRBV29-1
CSVEESGVEETQYF
TGCAGCGTTGAAGAGTCAGGGGTGGAAGAGACCCAGTACTTC
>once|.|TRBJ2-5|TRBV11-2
CASSKGSGEETQYF
TGTGCCAGCAGTAAGGGTTCAGGGGAAGAGACCCAGTACTTC